The text below deals with one T cell receptor beta chain. What it binds is unknown. In the PCR, 60 Vbeta and 13 Jbeta primers were used. The assay was immunoSEQ multiplex PCR, and TCRdb's table has in-frame clones only and misses some. The sample has tens of thousands of clones. The data were obtained in a study of cytomegalovirus exposure and HLA in healthy donors. Whole-study findings and limits: In vitro testing confirmed a few CMV-associated chains as specific for CMV antigens. There were some public TCRs occurring in many donors, but most TCR sequences were rare. The study reported that TCR beta sequences accurately predicted HLA-A and HLA-B alleles in most subjects. The likely explanation for a cluster of highly shared sequence variants was sequencing artifact.

CDR1 and CDR2 (germline): KGHSH, LQKENI. The V end was cut by 3 bases, the J end by 4 bases, with 16 bases between. This CDR3 region has 17 residues. Sequencing input: PBMCs. The chain uses TRBV18 and TRBJ1-6; possible D gene TRBD1, 6 bases. The origin of this receptor is a male donor in good health and CMV-seropositive. CDR3 region: CASSPLTGRDYNSPLHF. In DNA, the CDR3 is TGTGCCAGCTCACCGCTTACAGGGAGGGATTATAATTCACCCCTCCACTTT.